These 29 T cell receptor beta chains were sequenced from one sample in a study of vaccination effects on CD4 cells after COVID-19. Antigen-specific CD4+ T cells were expanded (with viral peptide pools) by the ViraFEST assay ahead of sequencing. Once cultured for more than nine days, the cells underwent separation to obtain CD4+ T cells. The vaccine given was either BNT162b2 or mRNA-1273, in two doses. This table comes from immunoSEQ multiplex PCR, and its TCRdb copy is limited to in-frame clones, with some not included. This sample has approximately 30,000 clones, with roughly 82% found just once. Which antigens these TCRs recognize remains unknown. This specimen consisted of CD4+ T cells from PBMCs cultured with HCoV-NL63 spike peptides, obtained after COVID-19 vaccination. These receptors came from a human donor who received a COVID-19 vaccine. Some clones in this sample may be carry-over from other donors' samples.

The chain joins TRBV11-2 to TRBJ1-5; D is unresolved. Germline V gives CDR1 SGHAT, CDR2 FQNNGV. The length of the CDR3 is 13 residues. The germline V and J ends were trimmed by 1 base and 5 bases, with 6 bases remaining between them. Here the CDR3 reads CASSLGGDQPQHF. The CDR3, as DNA: TGTGCCAGCAGCTTAGGGGGAGATCAGCCCCAGCATTTT.

The chain uses TRBV9 and TRBJ2-6, with 11 bases fitting TRBD2. Germline trimming cut 1 base from V and 4 bases from J; bases unmatched to any gene: 13. This CDR3 is 20 amino acids long. Germline V lookup: CDR1 SGDLS, CDR2 YYNGEE. The CDR3 sequence is CASSVRTTSGGSTGANVLTF. CDR3 DNA sequence: TGTGCCAGCAGCGTAAGGACCACTAGCGGGGGCTCGACGGGGGCCAACGTCCTGACTTTC.

The rearrangement uses TRBV5-6 and TRBJ1-1, with TRBD1 matching over 7 bases. Germline assignment: CDR1 SGHDT and CDR2 YYEEEE. The V gene end was trimmed by 4 bases and the J gene end by 3 bases; junction bases not matched to a gene: 6. CDR3 length: 14 residues. The chain's CDR3 is CASSPRTGHTEAFF. The CDR3 DNA sequence: TGTGCCAGCAGCCCTAGGACAGGACACACTGAAGCTTTCTTT.

The chain joins TRBV5-1 to TRBJ2-5, with D tentatively TRBD1 or TRBD2 (5 bases each). The V end lost 4 bases, the J end lost 1 base, and 14 bases lay between the germline ends. CDR3 length: 15 residues. Per germline, CDR1 SGHRS and CDR2 YFSETQ. The CDR3 region has the DNA TGCGCCAGCAGCCCCTCCCGGGGCACCCAAGAGACCCAGTACTTC. The encoded protein is CASSPSRGTQETQYF.

CDR3 DNA: TGTGCCAGCAGTTATCTCCCCGGGGCCTATACGCAGTATTTT. It yields the protein CASSYLPGAYTQYF. The chain uses TRBV6-5 and TRBJ2-3; D possibly uses TRBD1 or TRBD2 (5 bases each). The CDR3 sequence is 14 residues long. V shed 3 bases and J shed 7 bases, with 14 bases lying between them. Germline loops: CDR1 MNHEY, CDR2 SVGAGI.

The CDR3 sequence: CASSFSGVTEAFF. CDR3 coding DNA: TGTGCCAGCAGCTTTTCAGGGGTCACTGAAGCTTTCTTT. This chain links TRBV5-6 with TRBJ1-1, with D tentatively TRBD1 (6 bases). Germline-derived CDR1 and CDR2 are SGHDT and YYEEEE. V shed 2 bases and J shed 4 bases, with 9 bases lying between them. The length of the CDR3 is 13 residues. The full variable domain, in which reference TRBV5-6 and TRBJ1-1 provide the parts outside the CDR3, is DAGVTQSPTHLIKTRGQQVTLRCSPKSGHDTVSWYQQALGQGPQFIFQYYEEEERQRGNFPDRFSGHQFPNYSSELNVNALLLGDSALYLCASSFSGVTEAFFGQGTRLTVV.

The chain joins TRBV5-1 to TRBJ1-4; a possible D gene is TRBD1 (5 bases). CDR3 length: 17 residues. From germline, CDR1 is SGHRS and CDR2 YFSETQ. V lost 4 bases and J lost 4, with 20 bases in between. In nucleotides, the CDR3 is TGCGCCAGCAGCCCGAACCCAACAGGACAAGATAATGAAAAACTGTTTTTT. This sequence encodes CASSPNPTGQDNEKLFF.

The chain links TRBV24-1 to TRBJ1-1; a possible D gene is TRBD1 (5 bases). V lost 3 bases and J lost 6, with 13 bases in between. Germline CDR1 is KGHDR and CDR2 is SFDVKD. The CDR3 is 14 residues long. The chain's CDR3 is CATSDRSGTAEAFF. CDR3 coding DNA: TGTGCCACCAGTGATCGATCGGGGACCGCTGAAGCTTTCTTT.

The gene calls are TRBV4-1 and TRBJ2-3, with 7 nucleotides matching TRBD1. The CDR3 has 16 residues. The trim removed 1 base at V and 0 bases at J, leaving 4 bases unmatched. CDR1 and CDR2 (germline): MGHRA, YSYEKL. CDR3 region: CASSQGGGRSTDTQYF. Here the CDR3 DNA reads TGCGCCAGCAGCCAAGGAGGGGGCAGAAGCACAGATACGCAGTATTTT.

This chain connects TRBV19 to TRBJ1-1; D is uncertain. The CDR3 totals 14 residues. The V end lost 0 bases, the J end lost 6 bases, and 11 bases lay between the germline ends. Germline CDR1 reads LNHDA; CDR2 reads SQIVND (reference sequence). The CDR3 DNA follows: TGTGCCAGTAGTATAGATCCGGTCGGAGCTGAAGCTTTCTTT. Encoded protein: CASSIDPVGAEAFF.

This clone was counted a few times. The rearrangement links TRBV9 to TRBJ1-6, with a possible D match to TRBD1 (6 bases). Looked up from germline, CDR1 is SGDLS and CDR2 is YYNGEE. This CDR3 has 15 amino acids. The V end lost 0 bases, the J end lost 7 bases, and 11 bases lay between the germline ends. The CDR3 sequence is CASSVERGGNSPLHF. The DNA of the CDR3 is TGTGCCAGCAGCGTAGAACGAGGGGGGAATTCACCCCTCCACTTT.

This chain links TRBV3-1 (or the pseudogene TRBV3-2) with TRBJ1-3; D is ambiguous. Per germline, CDR1 LGHDT and CDR2 YNNKEL (reference sequence). This CDR3 is 14 amino acids long. The V end was cut by 4 bases, the J end by 0 bases, with 7 bases between. CDR3 protein: CASSRLDSGNTIYF. DNA for the CDR3: TGTGCCAGCAGCCGGTTGGACTCTGGAAACACCATATATTTT.

The chain is built from TRBV6-5 and TRBJ1-3; no reliable D call. In germline, CDR1 is MNHEY, CDR2 SVGAGI. The ends were cut back, 4 bases at V and 0 bases at J, with 7 bases in the middle. The CDR3 is 14 residues long. The DNA of the CDR3 is TGTGCCAGCAGTTCAGGATCCTCTGGAAACACCATATATTTT. Translation: CASSSGSSGNTIYF.

This chain joins TRBV5-6 and TRBJ2-7; D unclear. This CDR3 has 13 amino acids. The V end lost 4 bases, the J end lost 6 bases, and 14 bases lay between the germline ends. Looked up from germline, CDR1 is SGHDT and CDR2 is YYEEEE. CDR3 loop: CASSPVDGTEQYV. The CDR3 bases are TGTGCCAGCAGCCCCGTTGACGGTACCGAGCAGTACGTC.

The rearrangement links TRBV11-2 to TRBJ1-1, with TRBD1 identical over 8 bases. The junction had 12 bases not matched to a gene; V was cut back by 5 bases and J by 7 bases. Germline CDR1 is SGHAT and CDR2 is FQNNGV. This CDR3 has 15 residues. CDR3 nucleotide sequence: TGTGCCAGCAGCCTTAGAGGACAGGGTTTAGGTGAAGCTTTCTTT. Protein product: CASSLRGQGLGEAFF.

V and J are TRBV11-1 and TRBJ2-2; D assignment may be TRBD1 or TRBD2 (6 bases each). V was pared by 5 bases and J by 5 bases, with 15 bases between. The CDR3 has 15 residues. CDR1 SGHAT and CDR2 FQDESV come from the germline V gene (reference sequence). For the CDR3, the DNA is TGTGCCAGCAGCCGCGGGACACCCGAGACCGGGGAGCTGTTTTTT. Protein product: CASSRGTPETGELFF.

The chain has TRBV19 and TRBJ1-5; D gene unclear. Germline V CDR1 and CDR2: LNHDA, SQIVND (reference sequence). This CDR3 is 13 amino acids long. The V end lost 11 bases, the J end lost 3 bases, and 14 bases lay between the germline ends. CDR3 region: CASSSPANQPQHF. CDR3 sequence (DNA): TGTGCCTCCAGTTCCCCCGCCAATCAGCCCCAGCATTTT.

The chain joins TRBV18 to TRBJ1-2, with 10 bases aligning to TRBD1. In germline, CDR1 is KGHSH, CDR2 LQKENI. This CDR3 is 14 amino acids long. J was trimmed by 8 bases and V by 2 bases; bases with no gene match: 5. Here the CDR3 reads CASSPRQGAGGYTF. CDR3 coding DNA: TGTGCCAGCTCACCAAGACAGGGGGCAGGGGGCTACACCTTC.

Concerning this clone itself: Other DNA variants within this sample encode the same CDR3. This sequence joins TRBV18 and TRBJ2-5; 7 positions agree with TRBD1. The CDR3 sequence is 13 residues long. Germline CDR1 reads KGHSH; CDR2 reads LQKENI. Trimming at V came to 6 bases and at J to 2 bases, leaving 3 bases not matched to a gene. The CDR3 nucleotides are TGTGCCAGCTCGCCGGGACAGCAAGAGACCCAGTACTTC. Amino acids: CASSPGQQETQYF.

The gene calls are TRBV5-1 and TRBJ2-2, with D tentatively TRBD1 or TRBD2 (6 bases each). The V and J ends lost 0 bases and 0 bases respectively, with 9 bases between them. The V gene's germline CDR1 is SGHRS and CDR2 YFSETQ. The CDR3 has 16 amino acids. CDR3 DNA: TGCGCCAGCAGCTTGGTCGGGGGCTCGAACACCGGGGAGCTGTTTTTT. Protein: CASSLVGGSNTGELFF.

This clone appeared once. The chain joins TRBV9 to TRBJ1-3, with D unclear. Germline V gene sequence: CDR1 SGDLS, CDR2 YYNGEE. V lost 3 bases and J 2 bases, leaving 9 bases between the germline ends. The CDR3 is 14 residues long. CDR3 coding DNA: TGTGCCAGCAGCGGGGCAGGCCCTGGAAACACCATATATTTT. Translated: CASSGAGPGNTIYF.

This chain uses TRBV5-1 with TRBJ2-7; tentatively, D is TRBD2 (6 bases). Trimming shortened V by 5 bases and J by 5 bases, and 26 bases separated the two germline ends. CDR1 and CDR2 (germline): SGHRS, YFSETQ. CDR3 length: 17 residues. This chain's CDR3 is CASRVKPGGLLADEQYV. In DNA form, the CDR3 reads TGCGCCAGCAGGGTTAAACCTGGAGGGCTATTGGCCGACGAGCAGTACGTC.

In the case of this clone: Germline and junction disagree at one end, which may indicate a read error. The chain uses TRBV2 and TRBJ1-2; TRBD1 is a possible D gene (6 bases). The CDR3 extends over 13 amino acids. Germline loops: CDR1 SNHLY, CDR2 FYNNEI. In DNA form, the CDR3 reads TGTGCCAGCAGGGAAGGACAGACGTATGGCTACACCTTC. Protein: CASREGQTYGYTF.

The chain links TRBV19 to TRBJ2-4; perhaps D is TRBD1 or TRBD2 (5 bases each). The CDR3 has 13 residues. Trimming took 2 bases from V and 5 from J, leaving 7 bases between them. Germline V gene sequence: CDR1 LNHDA, CDR2 SQIVND (reference sequence). The CDR3 here is CASSIRGENIQYF. The CDR3 region has the DNA TGTGCCAGTAGTATACGAGGGGAAAACATTCAGTACTTC.

DNA for the CDR3: TGTGCCAGCAGTATCGGGGGGGCGGCTAATGAAAAACTGTTTTTT. This gives the protein CASSIGGAANEKLFF. The chain uses TRBV28 and TRBJ1-4, with D perhaps TRBD1 (6 bases). Trimming stripped 5 bases from V and 3 bases from J, with 13 bases between. CDR1 is MDHEN, CDR2 SYDVKM, per germline. The CDR3 sequence is 15 residues long.

V is TRBV6-2 or TRBV6-3 and J is TRBJ1-5, with TRBD1 as a possible D gene (6 bases). CDR1 is MNHEY and CDR2 is SVGEGT in the germline V gene. V lost 6 bases and J lost 7, with 13 bases in between. CDR3 size: 13 residues. The CDR3 region is CASSPTGSQPQHF. CDR3 bases: TGTGCCAGCAGCCCCACAGGGTCCCAGCCCCAGCATTTT.

V gene TRBV4-1 combines with J gene TRBJ2-1; no clear D gene. Germline V gene sequence: CDR1 MGHRA, CDR2 YSYEKL. The V and J ends lost 1 base and 8 bases respectively, with 9 bases between them. CDR3 length equals 13 residues. The CDR3 loop is CASSQVNGYEQFF. In nucleotides, the CDR3 is TGCGCCAGCAGCCAAGTTAACGGGTATGAGCAGTTCTTC.

Only a few counts were recorded for this clone. The chain employs TRBV20-1 and TRBJ1-5; D not resolved. Germline V gene sequence: CDR1 DFQATT, CDR2 SNEGSKA (reference sequence). The germline V and J ends were trimmed by 5 bases and 4 bases, with 6 bases remaining between them. There are 11 residues in the CDR3. Here the CDR3 DNA reads TGCAGTGCTGGATATAATCAGCCCCAGCATTTT. Translated: CSAGYNQPQHF.

The CDR3 DNA sequence: TGCGCCAGCAGCTTGGTCCCGACGGGGAGCAATGAGCAGTTCTTC. Protein sequence: CASSLVPTGSNEQFF. The chain uses TRBV5-1 and TRBJ2-1; weak D call: TRBD2 (5 bases). The germline V gene encodes CDR1 SGHRS and CDR2 YFSETQ. The germline V and J ends were trimmed by 0 bases and 6 bases, with 13 bases remaining between them. This CDR3 comprises 15 residues.